The present T cell receptor (beta chain) was sequenced within a study of T cells in Graves' hyperthyroidism and ophthalmopathy. The germline V and J ends were trimmed by 1 base and 5 bases, with 20 bases remaining between them. The germline V gene has CDR1 MGHRA and CDR2 YSYEKL. There are 17 residues in the CDR3. The cohort's ophthalmopathy patients, a group with duration under 3 months, had a Clinical Activity Score of at least 3 and a NOSPECS grade of at least 4. Patients were excluded for uncontrolled infection, other autoimmune disease, pregnancy or lactation. Fresh peripheral blood, 9.5 to 10 ml of it, supplied the PBMCs. The investigators amplified TCR beta CDR3 regions from RNA transcripts. First-round RT-PCR with HTBI primers amplified the TCR CDR3 region. In TCRdb, the multiplex PCR reads were re-called with MiXCR into one record per CDR3 protein. The sample comprises around 370,000 distinct CDR3 sequences, about a fifth of which are singletons, and about 38% rests with the top ten.

The chain is built from TRBV4-1 and TRBJ1-2, with D uncertain. The origin of this receptor is a man aged 18-30 years with Graves' ophthalmopathy. The specimen sequenced was blood. The CDR3 DNA sequence: TGCGCCAGCAGCCAAGTTTCTTTGTCCGCCGGCAAATATGGCTACACCTTC. Translation: CASSQVSLSAGKYGYTF.